This TCR beta chain derives from a study of blood T cell repertoires in COVID-19. The overall study: Acute-phase and convalescent COVID-19 samples originated in the United States, Italy and Spain.

The CDR3 consists of 14 residues. Deletions cut 10 bases from V and 4 bases from J, with 17 bases between. The V gene's germline CDR1 is SNHLY and CDR2 FYNNEI. All enrollees were roughly 18 to 89 years old and from roughly 26 US areas. Clinical history reported by participants formed the basis on which cohorts were assigned. As handled by the study authors: Amplification of reference gene primers provided the estimated nucleated cell counts. Generated by immunoSEQ multiplex PCR, the TCRdb table keeps only in-frame clones and is missing some. Clone size and the V and J calls come from that table; the DNA yielded D and trimming. Of 300,000 to 400,000 clones in the sample, about 88% were seen once.

Sequencing used PBMCs or T cells enriched from blood (not recorded which). The TCR originated in a woman younger than 45 who had recovered from COVID-19. V gene TRBV2 combines with J gene TRBJ1-3; D perhaps matches TRBD1 (5 bases). The CDR3 DNA follows: TGTGCCACCAGAACCGACAGCCAGGGAAACACCATATATTTT. As protein: CATRTDSQGNTIYF.